Each of the 15 T cell receptor beta chains below was sequenced from the same sample in a study of shared clonotypes between healthy human individuals. The repertoire was sequenced with immunoSEQ multiplex PCR; TCRdb's copy has only in-frame clones and lacks some. The sample contains 550,000 to 800,000 clones, under 80% of which appear only once. Source material: memory CD4+ T cells sorted from blood. The sample's subset: CD45RA-negative fraction. Receptor source: a woman in her 30s in good health.

In its sample, this clone was seen many times. This sample includes further DNA sequences coding for the same CDR3. The gene calls are TRBV9 and TRBJ1-2, with D hard to call. The CDR3 is made up of 12 amino acids. Germline loops: CDR1 SGDLS, CDR2 YYNGEE. Trimming shortened V by 0 bases and J by 4 bases, and 4 bases separated the two germline ends. The CDR3 protein is CASSVAGYGYTF. The CDR3 DNA is TGTGCCAGCAGCGTAGCCGGCTATGGCTACACCTTC.

The chain is built from TRBV15 and TRBJ1-5; D is unresolved. Germline lookup yields CDR1 LNHNV and CDR2 YYDKDF (reference sequence). There are 18 residues in the CDR3. V was pared by 0 bases and J by 0 bases, with 15 bases between. In nucleotides, the CDR3 is TGTGCCACCAGCAGAGATCGCACGGGAAAGTATAGCAATCAGCCCCAGCATTTT. It encodes CATSRDRTGKYSNQPQHF.

The rearrangement links TRBV6-1 to TRBJ1-5, with a tentative D call TRBD1 (6 bases). The CDR3 totals 15 residues. The V gene's germline CDR1 is MNHNS and CDR2 SASEGT. Trimming pared 8 bases from V and 0 bases from J, leaving 14 bases between. The CDR3, as DNA: TGTGCCAGCGGGACGACAGGATATAGCAATCAGCCCCAGCATTTT. Translation gives CASGTTGYSNQPQHF.

Worth noting for this clone: This sample includes further DNA sequences coding for the same CDR3. The genes are TRBV5-1 and TRBJ2-2, with 8 positions matching TRBD1. CDR1 SGHRS and CDR2 YFSETQ come from the germline V gene. The CDR3 has 15 amino acids. The junction had 6 bases not matched to a gene; V was cut back by 3 bases and J by 5 bases. The DNA for the CDR3 is TGCGCCAGCAGCTCCGGGACAGGTAGAACCGGGGAGCTGTTTTTT. As protein: CASSSGTGRTGELFF.

Worth noting for this clone: Other nucleotide sequences from this sample produce the same CDR3. The chain has TRBV4-2 and TRBJ2-4; 8 bases line up with TRBD2. There are 15 residues in the CDR3. CDR1 LGHNA and CDR2 YNFKEQ come from the germline V gene. Losses at the gene ends were 5 bases for V and 4 bases for J; bases not matched to a gene: 7. The CDR3 here is CASSYTSGLKNIQYF. In DNA form, the CDR3 reads TGTGCCAGCAGCTACACTAGCGGATTAAAAAACATTCAGTACTTC.

A few counts support this clone. This rearrangement joins TRBV28 to TRBJ1-5; D perhaps matches TRBD1 (6 bases). The CDR3 is made up of 13 amino acids. Germline-derived CDR1 and CDR2 are MDHEN and SYDVKM. V lost 2 bases to trimming and J lost 8 bases, with 10 bases between them. The CDR3 sequence: CASSLEGGKPQHF. The CDR3 region has the DNA TGTGCCAGCAGTTTAGAGGGGGGTAAGCCCCAGCATTTT.

The chain has TRBV6-1 and TRBJ2-2; the D is unclear. CDR1 is MNHNS and CDR2 is SASEGT in the germline V gene. The CDR3 runs to 14 residues. V lost 7 bases and J 9 bases, leaving 18 bases between the germline ends. This CDR3 is CASIRVLPGRELFF. CDR3 in DNA: TGTGCCAGCATCCGGGTCCTTCCCGGCCGGGAGCTGTTTTTT.

The chain recombines TRBV5-1 with TRBJ2-5; the D gene could be TRBD1 or TRBD2 (5 bases each). This CDR3 has 15 residues. In germline, CDR1 is SGHRS, CDR2 YFSETQ. The V gene lost 3 bases and the J gene lost 3 bases, with 15 bases spanning the gap. CDR3 loop: CASSSTGTGKETQYF. The CDR3 DNA is TGCGCCAGCAGCTCCACCGGGACGGGAAAAGAGACCCAGTACTTC. Variable domain in full (rest from reference TRBV5-1 and TRBJ2-5): KAGVTQTPRYLIKTRGQQVTLSCSPISGHRSVSWYQQTPGQGLQFLFEYFSETQRNKGNFPGRFSGRQFSNSRSEMNVSTLELGDSALYLCASSSTGTGKETQYFGPGTRLLVL.

The count of this clone is one. The chain couples TRBV4-1 to TRBJ1-4; D not certain. This CDR3 contains 15 residues. The germline gives CDR1 MGHRA, CDR2 YSYEKL. Trimming stripped 1 base from V and 8 bases from J, with 14 bases between. The CDR3 region is CASSQVGLRTEKLFF. CDR3 nucleotides: TGCGCCAGCAGCCAAGTTGGACTCAGGACCGAAAAACTGTTTTTT.

The chain uses TRBV27 and TRBJ1-1, with 7 bases matching TRBD1. V gave up 5 bases and J gave up 0 bases; unmatched junction bases: 3. The CDR3 has 14 residues. Germline V lookup: CDR1 MNHEY, CDR2 SMNVEV (reference sequence). In nucleotides, the CDR3 is TGTGCCAGCAGTGGGGGACAGTTGAACACTGAAGCTTTCTTT. Its protein product is CASSGGQLNTEAFF.

The chain uses TRBV6-1 and TRBJ1-1, with D possibly TRBD1 on 6 matching bases. The CDR3 has 13 amino acids. The germline CDR1 and CDR2 sequences are MNHNS and SASEGT. The V gene lost 6 bases and the J gene lost 7 bases, with 15 bases spanning the gap. The CDR3 nucleotides read TGTGCCAGCAGACTAGCAGGGGCTAGTGAAGCTTTCTTT. Encoded protein: CASRLAGASEAFF.

Ten or more counts support this clone. The chain combines TRBV10-3 with TRBJ1-1, with 8 nucleotides matching TRBD1. The CDR3 extends over 14 amino acids. Germline CDR1 and CDR2: ENHRY and SYGVKD. Trimming removed 2 bases from V and 5 bases from J; junction bases left unmatched: 4. The CDR3 region has the DNA TGTGCCATCAGTGAGCAAAACAGGGGGACTGAAGCTTTCTTT. It specifies CAISEQNRGTEAFF.

The J gene is TRBJ2-3, the V gene TRBV5-4; 12 nucleotides line up with TRBD2. This CDR3 has 15 amino acids. Germline V gene sequence: CDR1 SGHNT, CDR2 YYREEE (reference sequence). Losses at the gene ends were 2 bases for V and 6 bases for J; bases not matched to a gene: 4. The CDR3 reads CASSFWTSGTDTQYF. In nucleotides, the CDR3 is TGTGCCAGCAGCTTCTGGACTAGCGGGACGGATACGCAGTATTTT.

The chain carries TRBV5-5 and TRBJ1-1; D gene ambiguous. The germline CDR1 and CDR2 sequences are SGHKS and YYEKEE (reference sequence). The CDR3 totals 15 residues. Trimming took off 3 bases at V and 2 bases at J, with 14 bases between the two ends. CDR3 residues: CASSSVNPGNTEAFF. CDR3 DNA: TGTGCCAGCAGCTCCGTGAACCCGGGAAACACTGAAGCTTTCTTT.

This chain uses TRBV19 with TRBJ2-1; 10 positions match TRBD2. The CDR3 totals 13 residues. CDR1 is LNHDA and CDR2 is SQIVND in the germline V gene (reference sequence). V dropped 3 bases and J dropped 7; count of bases not matched to a gene: 0. The CDR3: CASSMTSGNEQFF. The CDR3 DNA follows: TGTGCCAGTAGTATGACTAGCGGGAATGAGCAGTTCTTC. The whole variable domain, remainder taken from reference TRBV19 and TRBJ2-1, is DGGITQSPKYLFRKEGQNVTLSCEQNLNHDAMYWYRQDPGQGLRLIYYSQIVNDFQKGDIAEGYSVSREKKESFPLTVTSAQKNPTAFYLCASSMTSGNEQFFGPGTRLTVL.